In its sample, the clone carrying this T cell receptor (beta chain) was seen a few times. What it recognizes is unknown. The CDR3 consists of 14 residues. V lost 1 base and J lost 7; bases outside the gene matches: 7. Germline lookup yields CDR1 SGHKS and CDR2 YYEKEE (reference sequence). TCRdb called the reads again in MiXCR, with one record for every CDR3 protein. The sample carries around 710,000 distinct CDR3 sequences, around 29% recorded once. This specimen belongs to a study of T cell repertoires in cytomegalovirus infection. This clonotype originated in a human donor in good health (CMV status not recorded). Some clones in this sample may be carry-over from other donors' samples. The chain couples TRBV5-5 to TRBJ2-7; 8 bases map to TRBD1. Sample: cultured CD8+ T cells from PBMCs, taken from culture after CMV antigen stimulation. In DNA, the CDR3 is TGTGCCAGCAGCTTGAGGACAGGGTCTGTGGAGCAGTACTTC. It specifies CASSLRTGSVEQYF.